This paragraph covers one T cell receptor beta chain sequence. This sample stems from a study of blood T cell repertoires in COVID-19. Turning to the study itself: The United States, Italy and Spain were the sources of the acute and convalescent COVID-19 samples. T cells, B-cell-depleted T cells, or PBMCs provided the cDNA or gDNA that served as material.

In the source study's methods: Estimation of nucleated cell counts relied on the amplification of reference gene primers. Generated by immunoSEQ multiplex PCR, the TCRdb table keeps only in-frame clones and is missing some. The D gene and trimming were derived from the DNA, and the V and J assignments and clone size from that table. The table has some 210,000 clones, approximately 91% seen once. CDR1 is KGHSH, CDR2 LQKENI, per germline. Trimming removed 2 bases at V and 7 bases at J, with 24 bases between. The CDR3 contains 17 residues. This sequence was found in a woman between 40 and 50 years old who had recovered from COVID-19. The sequenced sample consisted of peripheral blood. The genes are TRBV18 and TRBJ2-7, with D possibly matching TRBD2 (6 bases). The CDR3 DNA sequence: TGTGCCAGCTCACCATTGGGTCAACTTACGGGACTTTGGGAGCAGTACTTC. This codes for CASSPLGQLTGLWEQYF.